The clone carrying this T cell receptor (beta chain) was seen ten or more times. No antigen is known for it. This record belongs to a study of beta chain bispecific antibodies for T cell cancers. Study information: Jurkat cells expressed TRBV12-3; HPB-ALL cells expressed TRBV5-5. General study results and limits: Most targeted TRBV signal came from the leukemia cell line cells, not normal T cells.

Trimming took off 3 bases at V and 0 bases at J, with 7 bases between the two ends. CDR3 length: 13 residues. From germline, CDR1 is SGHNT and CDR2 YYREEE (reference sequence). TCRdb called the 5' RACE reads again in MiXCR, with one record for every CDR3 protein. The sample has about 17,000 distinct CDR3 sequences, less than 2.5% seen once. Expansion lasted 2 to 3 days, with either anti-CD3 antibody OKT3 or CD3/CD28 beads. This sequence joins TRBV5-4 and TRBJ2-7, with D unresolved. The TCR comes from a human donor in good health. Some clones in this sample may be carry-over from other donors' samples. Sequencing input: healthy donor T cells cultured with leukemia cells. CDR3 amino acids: CASSSPPSYEQYF. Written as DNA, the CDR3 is TGTGCCAGCAGCTCGCCCCCCTCCTACGAGCAGTACTTC.